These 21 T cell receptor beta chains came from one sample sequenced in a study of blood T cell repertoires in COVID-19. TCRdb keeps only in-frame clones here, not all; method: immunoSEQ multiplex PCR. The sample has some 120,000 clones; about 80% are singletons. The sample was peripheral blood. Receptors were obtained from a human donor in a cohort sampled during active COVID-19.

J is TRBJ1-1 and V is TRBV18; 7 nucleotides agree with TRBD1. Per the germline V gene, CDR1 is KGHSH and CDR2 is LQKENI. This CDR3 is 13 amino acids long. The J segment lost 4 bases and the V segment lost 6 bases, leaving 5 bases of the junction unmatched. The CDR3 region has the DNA TGTGCCAGCTCTCCAAACAGGGGCACTGAAGCTTTCTTT. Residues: CASSPNRGTEAFF.

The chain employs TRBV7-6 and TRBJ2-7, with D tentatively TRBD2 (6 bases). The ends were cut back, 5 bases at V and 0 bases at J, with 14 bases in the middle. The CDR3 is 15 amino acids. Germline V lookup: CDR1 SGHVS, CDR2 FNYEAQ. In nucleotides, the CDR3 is TGTGCCAGCAGCGCGGGACCGGATGCCTCCTACGAGCAGTACTTC. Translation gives CASSAGPDASYEQYF.

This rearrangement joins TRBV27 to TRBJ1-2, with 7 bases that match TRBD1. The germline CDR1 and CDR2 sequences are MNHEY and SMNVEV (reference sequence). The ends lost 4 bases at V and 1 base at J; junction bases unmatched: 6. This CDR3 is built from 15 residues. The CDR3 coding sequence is TGTGCCAGCAGTTCCTCGGGACAGCTTAACTATGGCTACACCTTC. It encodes CASSSSGQLNYGYTF.

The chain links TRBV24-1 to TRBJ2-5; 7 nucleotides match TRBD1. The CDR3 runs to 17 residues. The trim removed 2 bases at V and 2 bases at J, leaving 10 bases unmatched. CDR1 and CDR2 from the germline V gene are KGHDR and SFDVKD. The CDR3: CATSDSAAQGDQETQYF. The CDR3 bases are TGTGCCACCAGTGATTCGGCGGCGCAGGGGGATCAAGAGACCCAGTACTTC.

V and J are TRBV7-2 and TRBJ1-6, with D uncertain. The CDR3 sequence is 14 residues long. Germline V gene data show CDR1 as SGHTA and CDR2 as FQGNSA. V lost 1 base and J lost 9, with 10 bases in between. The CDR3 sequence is CASSLGRTLSPLHF. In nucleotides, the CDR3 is TGTGCCAGCAGCTTAGGGAGGACCCTTTCACCCCTCCACTTT.

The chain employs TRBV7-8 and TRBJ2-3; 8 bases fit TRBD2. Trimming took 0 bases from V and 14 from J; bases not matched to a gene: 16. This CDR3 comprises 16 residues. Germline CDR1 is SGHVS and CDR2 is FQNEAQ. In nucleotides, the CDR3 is TGTGCCAGCAGCTTAGCGCGGCTTAGCGGGATCTCGCGGCGGTATTTT. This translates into CASSLARLSGISRRYF.

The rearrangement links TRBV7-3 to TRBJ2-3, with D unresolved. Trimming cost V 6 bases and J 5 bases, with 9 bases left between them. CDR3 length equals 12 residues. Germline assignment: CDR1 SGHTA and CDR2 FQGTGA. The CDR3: CASRGLEDTQYF. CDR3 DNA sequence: TGTGCCAGCAGGGGTCTAGAAGATACGCAGTATTTT.

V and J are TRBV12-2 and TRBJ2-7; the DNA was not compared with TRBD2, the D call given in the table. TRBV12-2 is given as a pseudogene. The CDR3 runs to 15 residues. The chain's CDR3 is CASRPQLAGEVEQYF. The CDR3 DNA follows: TGTGCAAGTCGCCCCCAACTAGCGGGAGAGGTCGAGCAGTACTTC.

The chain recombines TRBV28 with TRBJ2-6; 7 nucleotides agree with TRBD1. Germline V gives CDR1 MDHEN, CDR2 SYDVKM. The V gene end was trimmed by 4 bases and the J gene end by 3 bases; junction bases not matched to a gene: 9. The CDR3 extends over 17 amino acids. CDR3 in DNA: TGTGCCAGCAGTTATACAGGGGCGGCACGTGGGGCCAACGTCCTGACTTTC. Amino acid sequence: CASSYTGAARGANVLTF.

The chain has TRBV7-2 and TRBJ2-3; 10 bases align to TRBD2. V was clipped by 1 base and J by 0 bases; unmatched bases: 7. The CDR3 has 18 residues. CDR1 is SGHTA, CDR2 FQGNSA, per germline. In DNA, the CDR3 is TGTGCCAGCAGCTTAGTGGTAGCGGGGGGAAGAAGCACAGATACGCAGTATTTT. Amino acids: CASSLVVAGGRSTDTQYF.

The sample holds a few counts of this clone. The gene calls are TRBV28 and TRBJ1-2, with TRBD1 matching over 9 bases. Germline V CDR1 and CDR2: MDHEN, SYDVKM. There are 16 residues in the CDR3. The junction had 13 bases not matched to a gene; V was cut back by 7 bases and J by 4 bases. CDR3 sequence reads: CASTSRDRVFSYGYTF. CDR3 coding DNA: TGTGCCAGCACTAGTCGGGACAGGGTATTCAGCTATGGCTACACCTTC.

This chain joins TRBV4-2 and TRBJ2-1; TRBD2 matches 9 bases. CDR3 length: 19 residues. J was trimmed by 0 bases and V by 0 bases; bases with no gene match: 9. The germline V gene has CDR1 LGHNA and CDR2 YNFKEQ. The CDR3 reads CASSQDPAGGSSSYNEQFF. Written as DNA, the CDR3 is TGTGCCAGCAGCCAAGATCCTGCGGGGGGGTCGAGCTCCTACAATGAGCAGTTCTTC.

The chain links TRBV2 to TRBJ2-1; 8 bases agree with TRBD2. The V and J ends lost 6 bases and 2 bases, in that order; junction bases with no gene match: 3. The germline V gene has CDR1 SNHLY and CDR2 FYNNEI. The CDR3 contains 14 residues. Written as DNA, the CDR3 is TGTGCCAGCAGCGGGAGGGTGCCCTACAATGAGCAGTTCTTC. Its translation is CASSGRVPYNEQFF.

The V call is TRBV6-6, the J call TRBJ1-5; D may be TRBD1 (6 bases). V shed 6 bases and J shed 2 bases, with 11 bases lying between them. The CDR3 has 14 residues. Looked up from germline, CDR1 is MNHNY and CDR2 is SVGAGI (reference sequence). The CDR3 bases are TGTGCCAGCAGGACAGGCGGCGGCAATCAGCCCCAGCATTTT. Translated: CASRTGGGNQPQHF.

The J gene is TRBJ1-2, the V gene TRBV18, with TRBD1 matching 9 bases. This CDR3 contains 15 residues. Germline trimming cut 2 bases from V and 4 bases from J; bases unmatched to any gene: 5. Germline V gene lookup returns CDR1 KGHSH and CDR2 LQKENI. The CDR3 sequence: CASSPRTGVTYGYTF. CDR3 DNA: TGTGCCAGCTCACCAAGGACAGGGGTCACCTATGGCTACACCTTC.

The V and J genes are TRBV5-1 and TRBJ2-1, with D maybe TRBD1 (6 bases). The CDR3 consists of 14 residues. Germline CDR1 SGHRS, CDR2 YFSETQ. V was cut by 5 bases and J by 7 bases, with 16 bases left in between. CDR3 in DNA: TGCGCCAGCAGACAGGGAACGATAGGAAATGAGCAGTTCTTC. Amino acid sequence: CASRQGTIGNEQFF.

CDR3 DNA: TGTGCCAGCAGCCAGGGTAGCGGGGGGCGGGAGCAGTACTTC. Amino acid sequence: CASSQGSGGREQYF. The J gene is TRBJ2-7, the V gene TRBV3-1 (or the pseudogene TRBV3-2); 10 bases match TRBD2. Germline assignment: CDR1 LGHDT and CDR2 YNNKEL (reference sequence). With 3 bases clipped from V and 7 bases from J, the junction kept 6 bases outside the gene matches. The length of the CDR3 is 14 residues.

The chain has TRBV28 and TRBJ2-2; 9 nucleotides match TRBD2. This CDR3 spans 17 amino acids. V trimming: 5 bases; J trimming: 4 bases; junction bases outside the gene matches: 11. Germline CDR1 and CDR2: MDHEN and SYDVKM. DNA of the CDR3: TGTGCCAGCAGTGGACACCTTAGCGGGGGCTCCACCGGGGAGCTGTTTTTT. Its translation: CASSGHLSGGSTGELFF.

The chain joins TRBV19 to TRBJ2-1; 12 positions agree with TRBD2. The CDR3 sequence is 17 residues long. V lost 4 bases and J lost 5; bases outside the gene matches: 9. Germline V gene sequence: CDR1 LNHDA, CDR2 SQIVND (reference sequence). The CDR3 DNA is TGTGCCAGTAGTACCTTTCGAGGACTAGCGGGAAACAATGAGCAGTTCTTC. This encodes CASSTFRGLAGNNEQFF.

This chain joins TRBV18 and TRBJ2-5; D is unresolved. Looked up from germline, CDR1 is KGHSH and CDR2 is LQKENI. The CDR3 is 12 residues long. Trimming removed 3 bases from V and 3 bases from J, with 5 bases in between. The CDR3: CASSPQKETQYF. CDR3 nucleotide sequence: TGTGCCAGCTCACCTCAGAAAGAGACCCAGTACTTC.

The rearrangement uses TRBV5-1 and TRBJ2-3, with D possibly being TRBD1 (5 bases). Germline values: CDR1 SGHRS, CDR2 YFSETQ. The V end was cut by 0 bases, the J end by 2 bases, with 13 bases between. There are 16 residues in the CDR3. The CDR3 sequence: CASSLEGRAYTDTQYF. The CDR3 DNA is TGCGCCAGCAGCTTGGAGGGCAGGGCATACACAGATACGCAGTATTTT.